These T cell receptor beta chains were read from a single sample in a study of blood T cell repertoires in COVID-19. The assay was immunoSEQ multiplex PCR, and TCRdb's table has in-frame clones only and misses some. Here the sample spans around 330,000 clones, about nine tenths being singletons. The sequenced material came from PBMCs or T cells enriched from blood (not recorded which). The receptor set was obtained from a man in his 60s who had recovered from COVID-19. Each CDR3 is given with its conserved first and last residue. A D gene is named only where the DNA matches it firmly.

cdr3_aa	cdr3_length	v_call	d_call
CASSPQGNQPQHF	13	TRBV5-1	.
CASSPPGTGNEQFF	14	TRBV7-3	TRBD1
CASSYSVRGTYNEQFF	16	TRBV6-5	.
CASSPLVTYNEQFF	14	TRBV4-1	.
CASSFGQGYEQYF	13	TRBV12-3/TRBV12-4	.
CASRRGGRGTDTQYF	15	TRBV6-5	.
CSASSPTDNSNQPQHF	16	TRBV20-1	.
CASTLTESGYTF	12	TRBV12-3/TRBV12-4	.
CASSPRQTRLPQHF	14	TRBV19	.
CASSLWQGEDQPQHF	15	TRBV27	TRBD1
CASRLDSFNQPQHF	14	TRBV5-1	.
CASMGLAGISYNEQFF	16	TRBV27	TRBD2
CASSFPGGTNEKLFF	15	TRBV28	.
CASSDNAGTPIAGNTIYF	18	TRBV9	.
CASSQIGGARGETQYF	16	TRBV4-1	.
CASRRGSSYNSPLHF	15	TRBV9	.
CAGGGGLTDTQYF	13	TRBV10-3	.
CASSVGQGTGSYNEQFF	17	TRBV9	TRBD1
CASTPQGDRAYEQYF	15	TRBV7-9	TRBD1
CASSPPSLGQGFGYTF	16	TRBV18	TRBD1
CASSPSSYYEQYF	13	TRBV27	.
CASSQGQAGGYEQYF	15	TRBV4-3	.
CSVEFASGSQPPYNEQFF	18	TRBV29-1	TRBD2
CASSFGRQGRQPQHF	15	TRBV27	.
CASSLQPAGGTYEQYF	16	TRBV7-3	TRBD2
CASQRQVLNTEAFF	14	TRBV10-2	.
CASSQFYPTPNYGYTF	16	TRBV4-2	.
CTSSPGTGEDTQYF	14	TRBV5-1	.
CASSLSVGGSTEAFF	15	TRBV3-1/TRBV3-2	.
CASSPGGTRGETQYF	15	TRBV7-3	TRBD2
CASSLARLAGGETQYF	16	TRBV7-2	TRBD2
CASSVGRGAYEQYF	14	TRBV9	.
CASSQKGRGFYGYTF	15	TRBV3-1/TRBV3-2	.
CASSQVRGMNTEAFF	15	TRBV4-1	.
CATSREGRGPGELFF	15	TRBV15	TRBD1
CATSRDRGSHGYTF	14	TRBV15	.
CASGLRGFRNEQFF	14	TRBV6-5	.
CASSSGQTGNTIYF	14	TRBV11-2	TRBD1
CASSLSNRRAMNTEAFF	17	TRBV7-9	.
CASSFRSSLHEQFF	14	TRBV27	.
CASSQWGQTNEKLFF	15	TRBV4-1	TRBD1
CASSSGTGLTEAFF	14	TRBV7-3	TRBD1
CASSLARTGRSSYNEQFF	18	TRBV7-8	TRBD1
CATAKGNEQFF	11	TRBV24-1	.
CASSGQVNYEQYF	13	TRBV10-1	.